The 13 T cell receptor beta chains below come from one sample, sequenced in a study of T cells in Graves' hyperthyroidism and ophthalmopathy (dated by TCRdb to between 2017 and 2020). The library came from multiplex PCR. Sequencing took place on an Illumina HiSeq 2000. TCR beta CDR3 regions were amplified from RNA transcripts. A first-round RT-PCR of the TCR CDR3 used the HTBI primer set with the Qiagen OneStep RT-PCR kit. Using fastp at Q25 and MiXCR, TCRdb reprocessed the public reads and kept productive beta chains. Identical CDR3 proteins give one entry, which carries the most common genes and DNA. The sample data list hundreds of thousands of distinct CDR3 sequences, and 38% of these were observed just once. Jointly, the top ten make up around 10% of the sample. The source material was blood. These receptor sequences come from a man aged 18 to 29 with Graves' hyperthyroidism.

In this sample, this clonotype turned up many times. This sequence joins TRBV7-9 and TRBJ1-5; D is undetermined. The CDR3 loop spans 12 amino acids. CDR1 is SEHNR and CDR2 is FQNEAQ in the germline V gene (reference sequence). Trimming left V 3 bases short and J 3 bases short, with 3 bases between. The CDR3 spells CASSFDNQPQHF. In DNA form, the CDR3 reads TGTGCCAGCAGCTTCGACAATCAGCCCCAGCATTTT. Full variable domain (remainder filled in from reference TRBV7-9 and TRBJ1-5): DTGVSQNPRHKITKRGQNVTFRCDPISEHNRLYWYRQTLGQGPEFLTYFQNEAQLEKSRLLSDRFSAERPKGSFSTLEIQRTEQGDSAMYLCASSFDNQPQHFGDGTRLSIL.

This clonotype was counted many times. Compared with germline, one end of the junction differs, possibly owing to a read error. This chain uses TRBV2 with TRBJ1-4, with a weak D call TRBD1 (6 bases). The CDR3 extends over 15 amino acids. The V gene's germline CDR1 is SNHLY and CDR2 FYNNEI. The CDR3 sequence: CASSQDRLFNEKLFF. CDR3 sequence (DNA): TGTGCCAGCAGTCAGGACAGACTCTTTAATGAAAAGCTGTTTTTT.

The CDR3 sequence: CSAPTSGFTGELFF. CDR3 nucleotide sequence: TGCAGTGCCCCAACTAGCGGATTCACCGGGGAGCTGTTTTTT. The rearrangement links TRBV20-1 to TRBJ2-2; the match to TRBD2 covers 8 bases. The CDR3 is 14 amino acids. Trimming cost V 6 bases and J 4 bases; bases outside gene matches: 7. Germline V gene data show CDR1 as DFQATT and CDR2 as SNEGSKA (reference sequence).

A remark on this clonotype: At one boundary the junction diverges from the germline segment, which might be a read error. The V and J genes are TRBV19 and TRBJ2-7; D uncertain. The V gene's germline CDR1 is LNHDA and CDR2 SQIVND (reference sequence). There are 14 residues in the CDR3. The CDR3 coding sequence is TGTGCCAGTGGTATTATCGGCAGCTCCTACGAGCAGTACTTC. Translating gives CASGIIGSSYEQYF.

J is TRBJ2-1 and V is TRBV10-3; the D is unclear. This CDR3 contains 11 residues. Germline CDR1 ENHRY, CDR2 SYGVKD. V lost 9 bases to trimming and J lost 8 bases, with 11 bases between them. Written as DNA, the CDR3 is TGTGCCATTGCTATCCGAGATGAGCAGTTCTTC. Its protein is CAIAIRDEQFF.

This clonotype was counted between two and nine times. The chain recombines TRBV10-3 with TRBJ1-2, with 7 bases that match TRBD1. CDR3 length equals 13 residues. After removal of 10 bases from V and 3 bases from J, the junction contained 8 bases not matched to a gene. Germline CDR1 and CDR2: ENHRY and SYGVKD. The CDR3 here is CATRDSHYYGYTF. CDR3 bases: TGTGCCACGAGGGACAGTCACTACTATGGCTACACCTTC.

The V and J genes are TRBV7-9 and TRBJ2-7, with D possibly being TRBD2 (6 bases). This CDR3 region has 14 residues. V lost 6 bases to trimming and J lost 4 bases, with 16 bases between them. The germline gives CDR1 SEHNR, CDR2 FQNEAQ (reference sequence). Written as DNA, the CDR3 is TGTGCCAGCAGTTACGGAGGGGCGGAGTACGAGCAGTACTTC. Its translation is CASSYGGAEYEQYF.

As concerns this clonotype: A junction boundary mismatches the germline segment, possibly from a read error. The V call is TRBV6-2 or TRBV6-3, the J call TRBJ1-5, with TRBD1 as a possible D gene (5 bases). This CDR3 region has 15 residues. Germline-derived CDR1 and CDR2 are MNHEY and SVGEGT. The CDR3 coding sequence is TGCGCCAGCAGGCCCCGGGACGGACGCAATCAGCCCCAGCATTTT. Encoded protein: CASRPRDGRNQPQHF.

J is TRBJ2-7 and V is TRBV20-1; 9 bases line up with TRBD1. The V and J ends lost 0 bases and 0 bases, in that order; junction bases with no gene match: 3. The CDR3 runs to 15 residues. CDR1 is DFQATT and CDR2 is SNEGSKA in the germline V gene (reference sequence). CDR3 DNA: TGCAGTGCTAGAGATGGGGACAGGGACTCCTACGAGCAGTACTTC. Its translation: CSARDGDRDSYEQYF.

In its sample, this clonotype was seen many times. The genes are TRBV7-2 and TRBJ2-7; 8 nucleotides align to TRBD1. Germline CDR1 reads SGHTA; CDR2 reads FQGNSA. V shed 5 bases and J 3 bases; nucleotides not matched to a gene: 6. The CDR3 runs to 14 residues. CDR3 DNA sequence: TGTGCCAGCAGCCCCACGGGACAGGACTACGAGCAGTACTTC. Amino acids: CASSPTGQDYEQYF.

About this clonotype itself: This could be a read error, since a much larger clone is one nucleotide away. The V call is TRBV19, the J call TRBJ1-1; unclear D gene. The V gene's germline CDR1 is LNHDA and CDR2 SQIVND (reference sequence). The CDR3 loop spans 14 amino acids. In DNA, the CDR3 is TGTGCCAGTGGTATGGCCCAGGTGAACACTGAAGCTTTCTTT. Its protein product is CASGMAQVNTEAFF.

This clonotype is a singleton in its sample. The V call is TRBV4-1, the J call TRBJ1-3; TRBD1 agrees at 8 bases. Germline CDR1 and CDR2: MGHRA and YSYEKL. This CDR3 has 16 amino acids. J lost 1 base, V lost 3 bases, and 5 bases had no gene match. The CDR3, as DNA: TGCGCCAGCAGCCACTGGACAGGGAGATCTGGAAACACCATATATTTT. Protein product: CASSHWTGRSGNTIYF.

V usage is TRBV12-3 or TRBV12-4 and J usage is TRBJ1-5, with D perhaps matching TRBD1 (5 bases). V lost 5 bases, J lost 7 bases, and 12 bases lay in between. The length of the CDR3 is 13 residues. CDR3 loop: CASSVDGAQPQHF. The DNA of the CDR3 is TGTGCCAGCAGTGTGGATGGGGCGCAGCCCCAGCATTTT.